The T cell receptor beta chain under discussion was sequenced for a study of T-cell memory formation after mild COVID-19 (dated by TCRdb to about 2021). Regarding the research as a whole: Most TCR sequence clusters were specific to one of the two donors. Two young, previously healthy adult volunteers made up the cohort, one male and one female. Longitudinal TCRalpha and TCRbeta repertoire sequencing tracked T-cell clones expanding and contracting after mild COVID-19 in two donors. Overall study outcomes, separate from this receptor: The second-wave clones that peaked on day 37 were not confirmed to be SARS-CoV-2 specific. The study included only a couple of mild cases, and larger cohorts that include severe cases with pre-infection samples were judged to be necessary. Contracting CD4+ clones were located mainly in the CM and EM memory subsets, whereas CD8+ clones were found to be enriched in EMRA. Some responding clones were detected in pre-infection memory, suggesting pre-existing cross-reactive memory T cells joined the SARS-CoV-2 response. From day 15 to 85, contracting clones showed balanced CD4/CD8 phenotypes, whereas a second wave of clones that expanded from day 15 to 37 leaned towards CD4+.

Only a few counts were recorded for this clonotype. No cognate antigen has been identified for it. No base quality information exists; no much larger clone differs at one position. Ficoll-Paque density gradient centrifugation was used to isolate PBMCs. Deletion took 3 bases off V and 6 bases off J, with a span of 8 bases between the germline ends. The cysteine opens and the phenylalanine closes a CDR3 of 13 amino acids. Of all the DNA, just the CDR3 is kept, 39 bases in frame from base 1. The germline V gene (reference sequence) specifies MNHEY as CDR1 and SMNVEV as CDR2. Sequencing instrument: Illumina NovaSeq 6000. TCRalpha and TCRbeta cDNA libraries were built by 5'RACE with constant-segment primers, adding sample barcodes and unique molecular identifiers. RNA was extracted from every sample with Trizol reagent. The libraries were amplified in two PCR steps, and the second step added a second sample barcode and Illumina TruSeq adapters. Sequencing of the libraries was done on an Illumina NovaSeq, producing 2 x 150 bp paired-end reads. The study's processing was this. Demultiplexing of reads and collapsing into UMI-guided consensus sequences were performed with migec v1.2.7. Using mixcr v2.1.11, UMI consensuses were aligned to TRA and TRB V and J templates and then assembled into clonotypes. Clonotypes were classified as expanded or contracted when called significant by both edgeR and NoisET, with noise models trained on biological replicates. For edgeR calls, the cutoffs were a false discovery rate-adjusted p below 0.01 and a log2 fold-change threshold of 1. As an exploratory analysis of dynamics, max-normalized trajectories of the 1000 most abundant clonotypes were examined with PCA combined with hierarchical clustering. Each responding clone was given a CD4 or CD8 phenotype based on the CD4+ and CD8+ repertoires, which had been sequenced separately. TCRdb took the public reads, trimmed them with fastp at Q25, ran MiXCR for clone calling and kept in-frame beta chains. Merged by CDR3 protein, the rows form single entries marked with the most common genes and DNA. The V and J calls come from TCRdb's annotation, not from the publication. The sample data list hundreds of thousands of distinct CDR3 sequences, and around 17% of these were observed just once. 20% to 25% of the sample rests with the top ten.

This TCR was sampled from a man younger than 35 who had mild COVID-19 (a few samples of this study predate the infection). The sample titles of this study are shuffled in the database, so cell type and time point are left out; the donor was told from shared clones. Material: PBMCs or a T cell subset sorted from them (not recorded which). The rearrangement joined TRBV27 to TRBJ2-2, with the D segment identity uncertain. The CDR3 amino acid sequence is: CASSFGRSGELFF. At the DNA level, the sequence is TGTGCCAGCAGTTTCGGGCGGTCCGGGGAGCTGTTTTTT.